The sequence of this TCR beta chain was determined in a study of blood T cell repertoires in COVID-19. Across the whole study: Acute-phase and convalescent COVID-19 samples originated in the United States, Italy and Spain.

TCRdb keeps only in-frame clones here, not all; method: immunoSEQ multiplex PCR. Here the sample spans 200,000 to 250,000 clones, around 89% being singletons. With 3 bases clipped from V and 8 bases from J, the junction kept 14 bases outside the gene matches. Germline V lookup: CDR1 KGHSH, CDR2 LQKENI. The CDR3 totals 16 residues. Sequencing was done on a sample of PBMCs or T cells enriched from blood (not recorded which). V is TRBV18 and J is TRBJ1-2, with TRBD1 identical over 8 bases. This TCR derives from a woman younger than 45 who had recovered from COVID-19. CDR3 region: CASSPLPTGVSEGYTF. Here the CDR3 DNA reads TGTGCCAGCTCACCCCTCCCGACAGGGGTATCGGAGGGCTACACCTTC.